This T cell receptor beta chain is from a study of CD8 T cells in ankylosing spondylitis. To note about this clonotype: It is unclear where the CDR3 begins or ends on the DNA, so no DNA is shown, and the CDR3 is as TCRdb lists it.

Termini included, the CDR3 measures 14 amino acids. TCRdb called the 5' RACE reads again in MiXCR, with one record for every CDR3 protein. The table lists 210,000 or so distinct CDR3 sequences, more than 25% of them singletons. Specimen: blood, either unsorted or a sorted T cell fraction (not recorded which). The rearrangement uses TRBV12-3 or TRBV12-4 and TRBJ2-2. The sequence was obtained from a male donor with ankylosing spondylitis or in good health (not recorded which). This CDR3 is CASSSTRRAGELFF.